Following are 10 T cell receptor beta chains from one sample sequenced in a study of blood T cell repertoires in COVID-19. Sequenced by immunoSEQ multiplex PCR; TCRdb stores in-frame clones only, minus some. In the table there are 350,000 to 450,000 clones, under 90% of which are singletons. Specimen: PBMCs or T cells enriched from blood (not recorded which). The source is a woman aged 25 to 39 who had recovered from COVID-19.

This chain joins TRBV30 and TRBJ1-2; D is perhaps TRBD1 (6 bases). Germline lookup yields CDR1 GTSNPN and CDR2 SVGIG (reference sequence). The length of the CDR3 is 13 residues. Trimming removed 0 bases from V and 8 bases from J, with 13 bases in between. The chain's CDR3 is CAWSVLTGGGYTF. DNA for the CDR3: TGTGCCTGGAGTGTTTTGACAGGCGGAGGCTACACCTTC.

The chain recombines TRBV5-1 with TRBJ2-3; 7 bases line up with TRBD1. Per germline, CDR1 SGHRS and CDR2 YFSETQ. CDR3 size: 15 residues. The V segment lost 5 bases and the J segment 5 bases; nucleotides outside the gene matches: 11. As DNA, the CDR3 is TGCGCCAGCAGGGGTGGGGGACAGTCAGGAGATACGCAGTATTTT. Its protein is CASRGGGQSGDTQYF.

The chain recombines TRBV28 with TRBJ2-1; maybe TRBD2 (5 bases). Trimming stripped 4 bases from V and 9 bases from J, with 13 bases between. This CDR3 spans 13 amino acids. Per germline, CDR1 MDHEN and CDR2 SYDVKM. The CDR3 sequence: CASSSRRLREQFF. CDR3 DNA: TGTGCCAGCAGTTCGAGGAGGCTGCGTGAGCAGTTCTTC. Full variable domain (missing parts from reference TRBV28 and TRBJ2-1): DVKVTQSSRYLVKRTGEKVFLECVQDMDHENMFWYRQDPGLGLRLIYFSYDVKMKEKGDIPEGYSVSREKKERFSLILESASTNQTSMYLCASSSRRLREQFFGPGTRLTVL.

This chain links TRBV24-1 with TRBJ1-5, with D perhaps TRBD1 (6 bases). Trimming left V 4 bases short and J 9 bases short, with 12 bases between. Per germline, CDR1 KGHDR and CDR2 SFDVKD. The CDR3 length is 13 residues. CDR3 protein: CATSERGGRPQHF. In DNA, the CDR3 is TGTGCCACCAGTGAAAGGGGGGGGAGGCCCCAGCATTTT.

A note on this clone: The sample carries other DNA sequences with the same CDR3. The chain couples TRBV12-3 or TRBV12-4 to TRBJ1-2, with D maybe TRBD1 (5 bases). Trimming removed 5 bases from V and 0 bases from J, with 7 bases in between. CDR3 length: 13 residues. The CDR3 protein is CASSLTANYGYTF. The CDR3 DNA reads TGTGCCAGCAGTCTGACAGCTAACTATGGCTACACCTTC.

The chain links TRBV18 to TRBJ1-2; weak D call: TRBD1 (6 bases). Germline CDR1 reads KGHSH; CDR2 reads LQKENI. V was trimmed by 6 bases and J by 5 bases, leaving 13 bases between them. The CDR3 length is 13 residues. CDR3 nucleotide sequence: TGTGCCAGCTCGCCAGGGACAACATATGGCTACACCTTC. It codes for CASSPGTTYGYTF.

The rearrangement uses TRBV6-5 and TRBJ1-1, with D unclear. V was pared by 4 bases and J by 4 bases, with 7 bases between. Germline V gives CDR1 MNHEY, CDR2 SVGAGI. The CDR3 spans 12 residues. The CDR3 spells CASSLHITEAFF. CDR3 bases: TGTGCCAGCAGTTTGCACATCACTGAAGCTTTCTTT.

This clone is a singleton in its sample. The V and J genes are TRBV14 and TRBJ1-2; D gene ambiguous. CDR3 size: 14 residues. V was clipped by 8 bases and J by 3 bases, with 16 bases between them. CDR1 is SGHDN and CDR2 is FVKESK in the germline V gene. This CDR3 is CASSGPRGHYGYTF. The CDR3 coding sequence is TGTGCCAGCTCCGGGCCGCGAGGGCACTATGGCTACACCTTC.

V and J are TRBV29-1 and TRBJ2-7, with 7 bases matching TRBD1. Germline loops: CDR1 SQVTM, CDR2 ANQGSEA. V lost 2 bases to trimming and J lost 4 bases; unmatched junction nucleotides: 2. This CDR3 has 12 residues. The CDR3 protein is CSVELQGYEQYF. DNA for the CDR3: TGCAGCGTTGAACTACAGGGGTACGAGCAGTACTTC.

The CDR3 loop is CARSLSADRTENSPLHF. CDR3 bases: TGTGCCAGAAGCTTGAGTGCGGACCGGACAGAAAATTCACCCCTCCACTTT. This chain links TRBV5-3 with TRBJ1-6; D might be TRBD1 (6 bases). TRBV5-3 is an ORF, with its function uncertain. The CDR3 extends over 17 amino acids. The V gene lost 1 base and the J gene lost 7 bases, with 18 bases spanning the gap.